The 3 T cell receptor beta chains below all came from one sample that was sequenced in a study of OX40 agonist ivuxolimab in advanced cancers. The assay was immunoSEQ multiplex PCR, and TCRdb's table has in-frame clones only and misses some. The data hold about 40,000 clones, with about 91% observed a single time. Sample: CD4+ or CD8+ T cells sorted from blood, taken in a trial of the OX40 agonist ivuxolimab. The receptor source for this set is an adult with an advanced solid tumor such as melanoma, head and neck, liver or kidney cancer.

V gene TRBV7-2 combines with J gene TRBJ2-3; 7 bases are shared with TRBD1. This CDR3 has 15 residues. Germline values: CDR1 SGHTA, CDR2 FQGNSA. The V and J ends lost 4 bases and 1 base, in that order; junction bases with no gene match: 5. The DNA of the CDR3 is TGTGCCAGCAGCTCACAGGGGCTCCGCACAGATACGCAGTATTTT. It translates to CASSSQGLRTDTQYF.

V and J are TRBV9 and TRBJ2-1; 9 nucleotides align to TRBD1. The germline V gene encodes CDR1 SGDLS and CDR2 YYNGEE. The CDR3 spans 15 residues. V shed 4 bases, J shed 4 bases, and the junction held 6 bases outside the gene matches. In DNA form, the CDR3 reads TGTGCCAGCAGCCCAACAGGGGGCATATACAATGAGCAGTTCTTC. Translating gives CASSPTGGIYNEQFF.

The chain joins TRBV6-5 to TRBJ1-4; tentative D call: TRBD1 (6 bases). Germline V gene lookup returns CDR1 MNHEY and CDR2 SVGAGI. This CDR3 is built from 12 residues. V was shortened by 6 bases and J by 8 bases, with 10 bases between the two germline ends. DNA for the CDR3: TGTGCCAGCAGCTCAGACAGGGAAAAACTGTTTTTT. Encoded protein: CASSSDREKLFF.